This TCR beta chain was captured by sequencing in a study of blood T cell repertoires in COVID-19. Participant-given clinical history determined each cohort assignment. Two consecutive negative NP/OP PCR tests, clearance, or resolved symptoms defined Cohort 3 recovery. TCRdb keeps only in-frame clones here, not all; method: immunoSEQ multiplex PCR. The repertoire holds hundreds of thousands of clones, with roughly 86% as singletons. With V trimmed by 3 bases and J by 8 bases, 6 bases remained unmatched. Looked up from germline, CDR1 is LGHNA and CDR2 is YNFKEQ. The CDR3 is 16 residues long. Sequenced material: PBMCs or T cells enriched from blood (not recorded which). This rearrangement joins TRBV4-2 to TRBJ2-1; 14 bases agree with TRBD2. The TCR originated in a woman aged 50 to 60 who had recovered from COVID-19. The CDR3 here is CASSQGGTSGSDEQFF. The CDR3 coding sequence is TGTGCCAGCAGCCAGGGTGGGACTAGCGGGAGCGATGAGCAGTTCTTC.